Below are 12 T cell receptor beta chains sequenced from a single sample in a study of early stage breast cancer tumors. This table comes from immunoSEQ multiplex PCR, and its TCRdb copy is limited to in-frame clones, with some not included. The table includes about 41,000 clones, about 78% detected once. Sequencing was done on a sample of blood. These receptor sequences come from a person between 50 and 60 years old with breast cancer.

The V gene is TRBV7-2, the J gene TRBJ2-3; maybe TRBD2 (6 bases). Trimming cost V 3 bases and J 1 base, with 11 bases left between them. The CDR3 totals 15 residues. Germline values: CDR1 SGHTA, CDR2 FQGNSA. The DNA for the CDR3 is TGTGCCAGCAGCTTCGGGGGAAAAGGCACAGATACGCAGTATTTT. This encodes CASSFGGKGTDTQYF.

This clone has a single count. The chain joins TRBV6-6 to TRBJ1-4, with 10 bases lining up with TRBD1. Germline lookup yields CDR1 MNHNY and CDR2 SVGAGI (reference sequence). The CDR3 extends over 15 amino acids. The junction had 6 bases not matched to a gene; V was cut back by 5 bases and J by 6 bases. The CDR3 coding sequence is TGTGCCAGCAGTACTGACAGGGGGCTTGATGAAAAACTGTTTTTT. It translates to CASSTDRGLDEKLFF.

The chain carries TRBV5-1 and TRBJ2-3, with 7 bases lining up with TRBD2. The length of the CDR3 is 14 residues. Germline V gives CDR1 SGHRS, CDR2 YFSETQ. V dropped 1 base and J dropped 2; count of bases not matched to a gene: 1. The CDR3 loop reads CASSLTSVTDTQYF. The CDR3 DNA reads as TGCGCCAGCAGCTTGACTAGCGTCACAGATACGCAGTATTTT.

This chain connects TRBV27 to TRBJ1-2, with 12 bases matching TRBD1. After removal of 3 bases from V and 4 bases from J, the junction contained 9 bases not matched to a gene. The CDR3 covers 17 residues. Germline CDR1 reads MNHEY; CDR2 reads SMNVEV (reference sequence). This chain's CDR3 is CASSLGDRGHDRYGYTF. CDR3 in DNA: TGTGCCAGCAGTTTGGGGGACAGGGGGCATGACCGCTATGGCTACACCTTC.

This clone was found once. The CDR3 nucleotides read TGTGCCAGCAGTTTTTTTCCAGGTCGACGAGTCTCTGGAAACACCATATATTTT. Its translation is CASSFFPGRRVSGNTIYF. The chain has TRBV28 and TRBJ1-3, with no clear D. There are 18 residues in the CDR3. Trimming shortened V by 3 bases and J by 0 bases, and 18 bases separated the two germline ends. Germline-derived CDR1 and CDR2 are MDHEN and SYDVKM.

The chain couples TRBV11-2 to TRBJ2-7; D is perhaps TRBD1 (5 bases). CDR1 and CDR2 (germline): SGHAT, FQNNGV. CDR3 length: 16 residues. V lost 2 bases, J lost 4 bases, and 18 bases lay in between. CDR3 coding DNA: TGTGCCAGCAGCTTATCCTCGGCCCAGGGTGGATACGAGCAGTACTTC. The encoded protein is CASSLSSAQGGYEQYF.

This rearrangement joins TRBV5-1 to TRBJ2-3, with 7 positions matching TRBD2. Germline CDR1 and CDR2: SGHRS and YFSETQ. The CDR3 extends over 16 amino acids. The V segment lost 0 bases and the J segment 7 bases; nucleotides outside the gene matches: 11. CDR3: CASSLEDPGGRNTQYF. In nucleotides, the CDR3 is TGCGCCAGCAGCTTGGAAGACCCGGGAGGCAGAAATACGCAGTATTTT.

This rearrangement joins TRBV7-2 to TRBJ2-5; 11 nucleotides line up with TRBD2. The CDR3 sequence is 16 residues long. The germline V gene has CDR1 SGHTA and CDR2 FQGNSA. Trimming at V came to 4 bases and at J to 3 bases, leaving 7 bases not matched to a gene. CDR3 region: CASSYLAGGWEETQYF. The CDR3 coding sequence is TGTGCCAGCAGCTATCTAGCGGGAGGTTGGGAAGAGACCCAGTACTTC. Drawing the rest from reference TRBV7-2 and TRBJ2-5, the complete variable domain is GAGVSQSPSNKVTEKGKDVELRCDPISGHTALYWYRQSLGQGLEFLIYFQGNSAPDKSGLPSDRFSAERTGGSVSTLTIQRTQQEDSAVYLCASSYLAGGWEETQYFGPGTRLLVL.

The CDR3 region is CASSLRQGDGYTF. The CDR3 nucleotides read TGTGCCAGCAGCTTAAGACAGGGCGATGGCTACACCTTC. The chain recombines TRBV5-6 with TRBJ1-2, with 7 bases fitting TRBD1. The CDR3 length is 13 residues. J gave up 6 bases and V 2 bases, and 4 bases lay outside the gene matches. Germline V gene sequence: CDR1 SGHDT, CDR2 YYEEEE.

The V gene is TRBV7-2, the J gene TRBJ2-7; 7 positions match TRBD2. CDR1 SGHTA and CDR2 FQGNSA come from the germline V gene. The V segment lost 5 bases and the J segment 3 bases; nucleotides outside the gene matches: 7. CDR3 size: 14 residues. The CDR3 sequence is CASSASSGYYEQYF. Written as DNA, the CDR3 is TGTGCCAGCAGCGCATCTAGCGGCTACTACGAGCAGTACTTC.

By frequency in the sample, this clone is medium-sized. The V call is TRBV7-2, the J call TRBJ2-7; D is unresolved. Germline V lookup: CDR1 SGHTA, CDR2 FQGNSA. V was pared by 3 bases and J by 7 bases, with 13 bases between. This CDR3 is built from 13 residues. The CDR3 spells CASSLATLGEQYF. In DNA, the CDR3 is TGTGCCAGCAGCTTGGCGACTCTCGGGGAGCAGTACTTC.

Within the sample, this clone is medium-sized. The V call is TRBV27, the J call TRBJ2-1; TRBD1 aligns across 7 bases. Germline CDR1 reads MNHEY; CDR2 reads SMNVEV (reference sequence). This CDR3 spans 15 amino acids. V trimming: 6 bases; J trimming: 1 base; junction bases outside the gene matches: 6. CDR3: CASSPDRVSYNEQFF. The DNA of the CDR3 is TGTGCCAGCAGCCCCGACAGGGTGTCCTACAATGAGCAGTTCTTC.